This T cell receptor (beta chain) derives from a study of blood T cell repertoires in COVID-19. Across the study: The samples span acute and convalescent COVID-19 from the United States, Italy and Spain. PBMCs, B-cell-depleted T cells, or T cells provided the cDNA or gDNA that made up the material.

In the source study's methods: Nucleated cell number was recorded as an estimate derived from reference gene primer amplification. Method: immunoSEQ multiplex PCR; TCRdb's copy keeps in-frame clones and lacks some. That table furnishes V, J and clone size, whereas the DNA furnished D and trimming. Here the sample spans some 120,000 clones, 65% to 90% being singletons. The receptor was derived from an older man with active or convalescent COVID-19. The sequencing input was peripheral blood.

CDR3 sequence: CASRGGGETQYF. The CDR3 bases are TGTGCCAGCAGAGGGGGCGGGGAGACCCAGTACTTC. This chain connects TRBV27 to TRBJ2-5, with 7 bases lining up with TRBD1. The junction had 3 bases not matched to a gene; V was cut back by 6 bases and J by 5 bases. Germline V lookup: CDR1 MNHEY, CDR2 SMNVEV (reference sequence). CDR3 length equals 12 residues.